The entry below gives a single TCR beta chain sequence along with its context. Its antigen target is currently unknown. It has no much larger one-base neighbor in the sample; base qualities were not kept. Peripheral blood CD8+ and CD4+ T cells from healthy donors, Susac syndrome patients and multiple sclerosis patients were profiled by high-throughput TCR beta sequencing. Treatment-naive patients with stable or active relapsing-remitting disease fulfilling revised McDonald criteria were used as multiple sclerosis controls. Bulk CD8+ and CD4+ T cells were purified by magnetic negative isolation, while CD8+ TEMRA cells were enriched using FACS. Blood was drawn into EDTA tubes, processed within 24 hours, and PBMCs were isolated by density gradient centrifugation. PBMCs destined for TCR sequencing were cryopreserved in liquid nitrogen and later thawed in a 37 °C water bath. A purity of at least 90% was achieved for sorted or isolated CD4+, CD8+ and CD8+ TEMRA cells.

Reading the germline V gene gives CDR1 SGHVS and CDR2 FNYEAQ. The V and J ends are trimmed by 4 bases and 3 bases, leaving 10 bases between them. The CDR3, from cysteine to phenylalanine, totals 13 residues. This entry keeps only the CDR3 DNA: 39 bases, framed from base 1. This entry belongs to a study of CD8 T cells in Susac syndrome (dated by TCRdb to the late 2010s). Regarding the complete study: Repertoire sequencing was used to test whether CD8+ T cell activation and differentiation in Susac syndrome was antigen driven. CD8+ T cell repertoire clonality was compared between around eleven healthy donors, some 14 Susac syndrome patients and around 15 multiple sclerosis patients. General conclusions and limits of the study: The number of individuals in the TCR sequencing and HLA analysis was acknowledged as relatively small.

RNA was extracted using the RNeasy kit, and about 0.45 to 1 microgram was reverse transcribed with random hexamers. The immunoSEQ multiplex PCR assay, which covers 54 Vbeta and 13 Jbeta segments, was used to amplify TCR beta CDR3 regions. Bias from PCR amplification was corrected by using a synthetic template baseline for primer optimization and for computational correction. The study's own analysis went as follows. Only productive sequences were kept, with reads annotated to V, D and J genes according to IMGT and analyzed in immunoSEQ Analyzer. Clonality was calculated as one minus the Shannon entropy normalized by log2 of the number of productive unique sequences. For each patient and control, public and private clones were evaluated within the 100 most prevalent clones. Susac-specific clones were defined as absent from healthy and MS cohorts, around 970 published viral clones and other ImmuneACCESS disease sequences. Using fastp trimming at Q25 and MiXCR clonotype assembly, TCRdb reanalyzed the public sequencing data and kept in-frame beta chains. Records with the same CDR3 protein are collapsed into one entry carrying the most frequent genes and DNA. The V and J calls come from TCRdb's annotation, not from the publication. This sample has a few hundred thousand distinct CDR3 sequences in its table, and approximately 84% of those were observed once. About 0.11% of the sample is taken by the ten largest.

Sequenced input: CD8+ T cells from PBMCs. This chain is built from TRBV7-6 and TRBJ2-7; there is no confident call for the D gene. The clonotype was recovered from a human donor with multiple sclerosis. The base sequence is TGTGCCAGCAGCTGCCCTAGTTGCTACGAGCAGTACTTC. Protein translation: CASSCPSCYEQYF.